This paragraph reports one TCR beta chain. Its antigen is unknown. This specimen belongs to a study of shared clonotypes between healthy human individuals. Study-level results: A limitation of the genetic and exposure-history diversity represented arose from few donors.

The study enrolled healthy HIV-negative adults without recent acute infections or vaccinations as donors. In the original processing: Junction-only immunoSEQ sequences carried no quality scores, so filtering differed. The assay was immunoSEQ multiplex PCR, and TCRdb's table has in-frame clones only and misses some. V and J calls plus clone size are reproduced from that table; the DNA served to infer D and trimming. Among some 470,000 clones listed, 75% to 85% were seen once. This CDR3 comprises 15 residues. Looked up from germline, CDR1 is SEHNR and CDR2 is FQNEAQ (reference sequence). With 1 base removed from V and 6 bases from J, the gap between germline ends came to 16 bases.

The sample was PBMCs. The receptor comes from a woman in her thirties or forties in good health. Some clones in this sample may be carry-over from other donors' samples. This chain connects TRBV7-9 to TRBJ2-7; D remains unclear. The CDR3 region has the DNA TGTGCCAGCAGCTTAGGTCCCTTTGGTGTGTTCGAGCAGTACTTC. This gives the protein CASSLGPFGVFEQYF.